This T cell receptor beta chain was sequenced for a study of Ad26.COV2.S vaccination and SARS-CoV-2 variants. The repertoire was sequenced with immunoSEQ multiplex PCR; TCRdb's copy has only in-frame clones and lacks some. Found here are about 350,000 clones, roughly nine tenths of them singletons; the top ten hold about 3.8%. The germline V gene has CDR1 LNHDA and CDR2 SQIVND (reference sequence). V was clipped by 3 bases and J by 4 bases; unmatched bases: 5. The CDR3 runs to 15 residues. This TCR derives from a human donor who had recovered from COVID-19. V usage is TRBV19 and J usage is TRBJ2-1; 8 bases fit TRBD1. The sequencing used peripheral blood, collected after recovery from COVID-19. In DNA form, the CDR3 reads TGTGCCAGTAGTATCGACAGGGGAGATTACAATGAGCAGTTCTTC. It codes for CASSIDRGDYNEQFF.